A single sample is the source of the 14 T cell receptor beta chains below, sequenced in a study of shared clonotypes between healthy human individuals. Clones were sequenced by immunoSEQ multiplex PCR, and TCRdb holds only the in-frame ones, with some missing. The repertoire consists of 190,000 or so clones, with approximately 70% occurring once and the leading ten covering 8% to 13%. The source material was memory CD4+ T cells sorted from blood. Subset defined: CD45RA-negative fraction. These receptors originate from a man aged 25-45 years in good health.

In its sample, this clone was seen a few times. The V gene is TRBV7-2, the J gene TRBJ1-1; no definite D call. This CDR3 spans 13 amino acids. CDR1 SGHTA and CDR2 FQGNSA come from the germline V gene. Trimming stripped 6 bases from V and 1 base from J, with 9 bases between. This CDR3 is CASRIQGNTEAFF. CDR3 coding DNA: TGTGCCAGCAGAATACAAGGGAACACTGAAGCTTTCTTT. Full variable domain (rest looked up from reference TRBV7-2 and TRBJ1-1): GAGVSQSPSNKVTEKGKDVELRCDPISGHTALYWYRQSLGQGLEFLIYFQGNSAPDKSGLPSDRFSAERTGGSVSTLTIQRTQQEDSAVYLCASRIQGNTEAFFGQGTRLTVV.

This clone was seen a few times. The chain combines TRBV7-2 with TRBJ2-1; D remains ambiguous. Germline V gives CDR1 SGHTA, CDR2 FQGNSA. V lost 3 bases, J lost 5 bases, and 2 bases lay in between. This CDR3 spans 11 amino acids. In DNA form, the CDR3 reads TGTGCCAGCAGCTTTCACAATGAGCAGTTCTTC. This translates into CASSFHNEQFF.

V usage is TRBV5-1 and J usage is TRBJ2-7, with a possible D match to TRBD1 (6 bases). Trimming left V 4 bases short and J 3 bases short, with 20 bases between. Germline V gene sequence: CDR1 SGHRS, CDR2 YFSETQ. This CDR3 comprises 16 residues. The CDR3, as DNA: TGCGCCAGCAGCCCTGATGAGTGGACAGCGTTCTACGAGCAGTACTTC. Amino acids: CASSPDEWTAFYEQYF.

The chain combines TRBV27 with TRBJ2-1; a weak D match, TRBD2 (7 bases). Germline CDR1 and CDR2: MNHEY and SMNVEV (reference sequence). The V end was cut by 5 bases, the J end by 12 bases, with 26 bases between. The length of the CDR3 is 16 residues. In DNA form, the CDR3 reads TGTGCCAGCAGTCCATCTTCTAGCGGCCCTAGAGGGGGGCAGTTCTTC. The encoded protein is CASSPSSSGPRGGQFF.

This clone was recorded once. The chain combines TRBV6-6 with TRBJ2-3; 8 bases fit TRBD2. The V gene end was trimmed by 8 bases and the J gene end by 2 bases; junction bases not matched to a gene: 6. The CDR3 extends over 14 amino acids. The V gene's germline CDR1 is MNHNY and CDR2 SVGAGI (reference sequence). CDR3 loop: CASSSGLATDTQYF. In nucleotides, the CDR3 is TGTGCCAGCTCTTCCGGACTAGCCACAGATACGCAGTATTTT.

This clone has more than one count but fewer than ten. V gene TRBV6-5 combines with J gene TRBJ2-1; TRBD1 matches 8 bases. Losses at the gene ends were 4 bases for V and 7 bases for J; bases not matched to a gene: 9. There are 15 residues in the CDR3. Per the germline V gene, CDR1 is MNHEY and CDR2 is SVGAGI. The CDR3 region has the DNA TGTGCCAGCAGTTCGCCTACAGGGGGGAGGAATGAGCAGTTCTTC. It specifies CASSSPTGGRNEQFF.

This clone occurred once. This chain uses TRBV30 with TRBJ1-1, with TRBD1 as a possible D gene (5 bases). This CDR3 has 13 amino acids. The germline gives CDR1 GTSNPN, CDR2 SVGIG (reference sequence). The ends were cut back, 3 bases at V and 4 bases at J, with 12 bases in the middle. DNA of the CDR3: TGTGCCTGGAGAGGGACCGGGGCCACTGAAGCTTTCTTT. Translating gives CAWRGTGATEAFF. Supplemented by reference TRBV30 and TRBJ1-1, the full variable domain reads SQTIHQWPATLVQPVGSPLSLECTVEGTSNPNLYWYRQAAGRGLQLLFYSVGIGQISSEVPQNLSASRPQDRQFILSSKKLLLSDSGFYLCAWRGTGATEAFFGQGTRLTVV.

Of note for this clone: A far larger clone is a single base away, which makes a read error likely. V is TRBV7-7 and J is TRBJ1-2; D remains unclear. Germline V lookup: CDR1 SSHAT, CDR2 FNYEAQ (reference sequence). This CDR3 contains 14 residues. The DNA for the CDR3 is TGTGCTAGCAGCTTACGACCGGCAGAATATGGCTACACCTTC. Translating gives CASSLRPAEYGYTF.

J is TRBJ1-1 and V is TRBV7-9, with TRBD1 as a possible D gene (5 bases). In germline, CDR1 is SEHNR, CDR2 FQNEAQ (reference sequence). The CDR3 runs 14 residues. Trimming stripped 4 bases from V and 5 bases from J, with 14 bases between. As DNA, the CDR3 is TGTGCCAGCAGCTCGTCACAGGATAGAACTGAAGCTTTCTTT. Amino acids: CASSSSQDRTEAFF.

V is TRBV28 and J is TRBJ1-4; D gene uncertain. Germline V gene lookup returns CDR1 MDHEN and CDR2 SYDVKM. V was cut by 2 bases and J by 3 bases, with 16 bases left in between. The CDR3 spans 17 residues. CDR3: CASSLTHGRLANEKLFF. The CDR3 DNA sequence: TGTGCCAGCAGTTTAACTCACGGGAGGTTGGCTAATGAAAAACTGTTTTTT.

The chain links TRBV5-1 to TRBJ2-5; D unclear. Looked up from germline, CDR1 is SGHRS and CDR2 is YFSETQ. This CDR3 has 14 residues. V was trimmed by 0 bases and J by 4 bases, leaving 10 bases between them. The CDR3 protein is CASSLDGVGETQYF. The CDR3 nucleotides are TGCGCCAGCAGCTTGGACGGTGTGGGAGAGACCCAGTACTTC.

The chain combines TRBV11-2 with TRBJ1-1; D remains unclear. Germline V lookup: CDR1 SGHAT, CDR2 FQNNGV. This CDR3 spans 15 amino acids. Trimming removed 5 bases at V and 0 bases at J, with 13 bases between. The CDR3 region has the DNA TGTGCCAGCAGCCCGACCGGGGTTATGAACACTGAAGCTTTCTTT. It encodes CASSPTGVMNTEAFF.

The chain joins TRBV7-2 to TRBJ2-3; 14 bases align to TRBD2. J was trimmed by 6 bases and V by 6 bases; bases with no gene match: 8. Germline CDR1 and CDR2: SGHTA and FQGNSA. There are 16 residues in the CDR3. CDR3 sequence (DNA): TGTGCCAGCAGGGCCGGGACTAGCGGGAGTGTGGATACGCAGTATTTT. This gives the protein CASRAGTSGSVDTQYF.

This sequence joins TRBV5-1 and TRBJ2-7; the D gene is possibly TRBD1 (6 bases). Germline V CDR1 and CDR2: SGHRS, YFSETQ. V shed 0 bases and J shed 0 bases, with 19 bases lying between them. There are 18 residues in the CDR3. Here the CDR3 DNA reads TGCGCCAGCAGCTTGGAGCGACCAGGGGACCCGAGCTCCTACGAGCAGTACTTC. Translated, it gives CASSLERPGDPSSYEQYF.